This TCR beta chain was documented in a study of T cells expressing NK-cell markers. General study results and limits: Also leading the CD3+CD56-NKG2C+ fraction in a handful of donors were these clonotypes. In roughly 6 donors, dominant CD3+CD56+NKG2C+ clones formed roughly 1.0-7.5% of CD8+ cells.

Germline loops: CDR1 SGHTA, CDR2 FQGNSA. The CDR3 has 17 amino acids. TCRdb re-called the 5' RACE reads and gives one entry per CDR3 protein, without DNA. This sample's table reports a few hundred thousand distinct CDR3 sequences. Note on this clonotype: Its antigen is undetermined.

This TCR derives from a man aged 18-75 years in good health. The V and J genes are TRBV7-2 and TRBJ1-2; TCRdb names TRBD1, which stays unverified in the absence of DNA. What was sequenced was blood T cells: a sorted CD56 or NKG2C T cell subset, CD4+ or CD8+ T cells, or bulk PBMC T cells (not recorded which). CDR3 protein: CASSSRQGGLSNYGYTF.